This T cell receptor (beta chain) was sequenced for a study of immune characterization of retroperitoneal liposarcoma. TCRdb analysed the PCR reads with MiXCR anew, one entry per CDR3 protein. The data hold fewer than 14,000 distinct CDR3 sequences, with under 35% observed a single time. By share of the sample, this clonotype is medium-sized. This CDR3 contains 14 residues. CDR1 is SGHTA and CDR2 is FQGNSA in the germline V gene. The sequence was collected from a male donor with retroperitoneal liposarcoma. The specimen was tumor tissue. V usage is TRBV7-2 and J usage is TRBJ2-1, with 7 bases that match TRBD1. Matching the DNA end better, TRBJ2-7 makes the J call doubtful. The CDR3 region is CASSFGTEYNEQYF. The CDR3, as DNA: TGTGCCAGCAGCTTCGGGACAGAATACAATGAGCAGTACTTC.